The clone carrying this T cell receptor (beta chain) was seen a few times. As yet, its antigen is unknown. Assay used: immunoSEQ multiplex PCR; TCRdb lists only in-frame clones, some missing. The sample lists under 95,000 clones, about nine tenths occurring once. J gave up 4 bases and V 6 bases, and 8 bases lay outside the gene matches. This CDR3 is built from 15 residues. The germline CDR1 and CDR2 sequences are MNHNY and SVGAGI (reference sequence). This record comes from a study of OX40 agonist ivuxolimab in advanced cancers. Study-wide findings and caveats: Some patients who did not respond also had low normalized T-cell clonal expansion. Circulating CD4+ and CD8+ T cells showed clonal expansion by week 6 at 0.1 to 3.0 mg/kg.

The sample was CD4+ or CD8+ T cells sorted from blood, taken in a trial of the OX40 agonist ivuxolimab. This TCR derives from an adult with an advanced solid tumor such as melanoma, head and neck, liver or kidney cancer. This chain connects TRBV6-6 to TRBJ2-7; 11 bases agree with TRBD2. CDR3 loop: CASRGAGTSGYEQYF. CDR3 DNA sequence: TGTGCCAGCAGGGGGGCCGGGACTAGCGGTTACGAGCAGTACTTC.